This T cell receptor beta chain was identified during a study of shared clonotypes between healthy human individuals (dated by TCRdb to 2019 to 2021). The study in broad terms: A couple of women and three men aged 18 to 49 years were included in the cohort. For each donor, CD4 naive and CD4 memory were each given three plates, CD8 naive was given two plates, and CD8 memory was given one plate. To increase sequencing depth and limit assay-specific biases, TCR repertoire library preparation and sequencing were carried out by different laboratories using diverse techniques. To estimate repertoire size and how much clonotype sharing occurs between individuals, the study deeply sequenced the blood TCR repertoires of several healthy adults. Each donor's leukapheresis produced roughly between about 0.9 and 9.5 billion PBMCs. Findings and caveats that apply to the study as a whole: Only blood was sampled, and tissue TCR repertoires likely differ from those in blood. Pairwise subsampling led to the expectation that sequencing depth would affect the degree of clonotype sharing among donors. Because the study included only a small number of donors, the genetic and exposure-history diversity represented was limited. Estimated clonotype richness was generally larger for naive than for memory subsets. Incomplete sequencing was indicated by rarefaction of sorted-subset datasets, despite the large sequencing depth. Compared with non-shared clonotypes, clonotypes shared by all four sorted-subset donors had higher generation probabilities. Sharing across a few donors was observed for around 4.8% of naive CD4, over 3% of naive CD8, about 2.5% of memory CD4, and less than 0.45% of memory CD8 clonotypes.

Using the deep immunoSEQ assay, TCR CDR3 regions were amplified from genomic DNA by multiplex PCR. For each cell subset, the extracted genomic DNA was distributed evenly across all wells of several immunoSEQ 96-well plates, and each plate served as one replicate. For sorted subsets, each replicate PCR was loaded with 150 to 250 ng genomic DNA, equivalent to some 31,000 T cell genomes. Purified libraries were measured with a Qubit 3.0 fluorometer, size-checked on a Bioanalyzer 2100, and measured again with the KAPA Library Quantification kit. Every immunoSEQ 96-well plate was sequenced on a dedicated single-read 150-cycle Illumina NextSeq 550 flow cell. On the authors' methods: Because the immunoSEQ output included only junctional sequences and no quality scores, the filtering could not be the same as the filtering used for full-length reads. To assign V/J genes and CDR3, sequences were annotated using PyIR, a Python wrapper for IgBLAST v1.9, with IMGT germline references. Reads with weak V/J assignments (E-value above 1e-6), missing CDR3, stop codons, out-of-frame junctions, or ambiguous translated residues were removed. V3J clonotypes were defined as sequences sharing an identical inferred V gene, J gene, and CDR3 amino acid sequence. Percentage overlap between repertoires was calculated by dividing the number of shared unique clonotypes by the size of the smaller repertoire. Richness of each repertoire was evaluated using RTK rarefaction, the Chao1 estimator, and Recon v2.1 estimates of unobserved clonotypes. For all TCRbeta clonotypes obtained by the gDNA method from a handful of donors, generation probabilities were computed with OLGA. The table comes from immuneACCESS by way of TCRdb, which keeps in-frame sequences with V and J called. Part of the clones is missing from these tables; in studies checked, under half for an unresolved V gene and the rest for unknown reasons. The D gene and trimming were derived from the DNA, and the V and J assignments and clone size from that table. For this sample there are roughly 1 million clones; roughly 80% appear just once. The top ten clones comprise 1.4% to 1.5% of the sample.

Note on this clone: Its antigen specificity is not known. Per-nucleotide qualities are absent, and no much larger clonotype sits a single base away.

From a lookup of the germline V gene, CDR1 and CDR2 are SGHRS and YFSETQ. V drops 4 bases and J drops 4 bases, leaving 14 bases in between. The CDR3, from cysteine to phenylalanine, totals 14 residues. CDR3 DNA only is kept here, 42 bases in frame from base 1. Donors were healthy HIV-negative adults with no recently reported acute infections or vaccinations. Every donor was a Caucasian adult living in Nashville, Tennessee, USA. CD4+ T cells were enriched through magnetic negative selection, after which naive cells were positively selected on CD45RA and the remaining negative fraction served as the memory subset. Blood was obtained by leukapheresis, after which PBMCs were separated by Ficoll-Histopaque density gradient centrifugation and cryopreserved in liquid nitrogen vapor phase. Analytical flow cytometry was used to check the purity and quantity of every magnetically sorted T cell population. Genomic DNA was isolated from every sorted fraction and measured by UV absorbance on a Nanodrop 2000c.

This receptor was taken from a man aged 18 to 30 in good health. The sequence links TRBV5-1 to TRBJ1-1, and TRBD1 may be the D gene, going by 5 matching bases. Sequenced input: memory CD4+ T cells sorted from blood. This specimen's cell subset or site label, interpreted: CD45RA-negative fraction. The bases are TGCGCCAGCAGCCGAGGGGATGGGGGCACTGAAGCTTTCTTT. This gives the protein CASSRGDGGTEAFF.